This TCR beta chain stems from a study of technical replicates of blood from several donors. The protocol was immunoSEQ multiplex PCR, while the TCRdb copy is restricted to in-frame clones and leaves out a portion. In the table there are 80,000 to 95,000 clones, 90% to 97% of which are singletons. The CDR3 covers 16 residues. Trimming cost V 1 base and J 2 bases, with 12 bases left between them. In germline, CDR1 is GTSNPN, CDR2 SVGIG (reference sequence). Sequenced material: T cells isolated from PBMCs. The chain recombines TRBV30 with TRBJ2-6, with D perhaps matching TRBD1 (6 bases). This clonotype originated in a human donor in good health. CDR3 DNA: TGTGCCTGGAGTGATAACAGGGTTCCTGGGGCCAACGTCCTGACTTTC. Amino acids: CAWSDNRVPGANVLTF. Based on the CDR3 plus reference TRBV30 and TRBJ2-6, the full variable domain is SQTIHQWPATLVQPVGSPLSLECTVEGTSNPNLYWYRQAAGRGLQLLFYSVGIGQISSEVPQNLSASRPQDRQFILSSKKLLLSDSGFYLCAWSDNRVPGANVLTFGAGSRLTVL.